The 11 T cell receptor beta chains below were found in one sample sequenced in a study of blood T cell repertoires in COVID-19. TCRdb's table, derived via immunoSEQ multiplex PCR, lists solely in-frame clones and lacks some. The sample has approximately 200,000 clones; about 88% are singletons. Input material: peripheral blood. The receptor set was obtained from a woman in her twenties or thirties with active or convalescent COVID-19.

The genes are TRBV20-1 and TRBJ2-5, with D possibly matching TRBD1 (5 bases). Germline V gene sequence: CDR1 DFQATT, CDR2 SNEGSKA (reference sequence). Trimming took 7 bases from V and 5 from J, leaving 8 bases between them. The length of the CDR3 is 10 residues. The CDR3 DNA sequence: TGCAGTGGGCAGGGCGAGACCCAGTACTTC. Amino acids: CSGQGETQYF.

This clone turned up a few times. The chain employs TRBV7-9 and TRBJ1-2; tentatively, D is TRBD1 (5 bases). CDR3 length: 17 amino acids. CDR1 is SEHNR and CDR2 is FQNEAQ in the germline V gene (reference sequence). The V and J ends lost 1 base and 1 base respectively, with 16 bases between them. In DNA form, the CDR3 reads TGTGCCAGCAGCTTAGGATGGTTAGGGGTCAATAACTATGGCTACACCTTC. Translated, it gives CASSLGWLGVNNYGYTF.

CDR3 sequence reads: CASRAGGYGYTF. The CDR3 nucleotides read TGTGCCAGTAGGGCGGGGGGCTATGGCTACACCTTC. The chain couples TRBV19 to TRBJ1-2; D perhaps matches TRBD1 (5 bases). V lost 6 bases and J lost 4, with 9 bases in between. Germline V gene data show CDR1 as LNHDA and CDR2 as SQIVND (reference sequence). CDR3 length equals 12 residues.

The chain employs TRBV18 and TRBJ1-2; D is unresolved. In germline, CDR1 is KGHSH, CDR2 LQKENI. The V end lost 3 bases, the J end lost 6 bases, and 11 bases lay between the germline ends. The CDR3 has 13 amino acids. CDR3 DNA: TGTGCCAGCTCACCTGTTCCGGGAAATGGCTACACCTTC. Its translation: CASSPVPGNGYTF.

This chain joins TRBV7-9 and TRBJ1-1, with 7 bases identical to TRBD1. The CDR3 is 12 residues long. The germline gives CDR1 SEHNR, CDR2 FQNEAQ (reference sequence). The trim removed 10 bases at V and 5 bases at J, leaving 7 bases unmatched. This CDR3 is CATEGARTEAFF. The CDR3 DNA reads as TGTGCCACCGAGGGGGCGAGGACTGAAGCTTTCTTT.

The table lists this clone with a few counts. The chain has TRBV4-1 and TRBJ2-7; TRBD1 matches at 11 bases. The V gene end was trimmed by 4 bases and the J gene end by 5 bases; junction bases not matched to a gene: 4. Germline V CDR1 and CDR2: MGHRA, YSYEKL. The CDR3 extends over 14 amino acids. CDR3 DNA: TGCGCCAGCAGCCTTGGACAGGGGGCTAACGAGCAGTACTTC. Its protein is CASSLGQGANEQYF.

This rearrangement joins TRBV19 to TRBJ2-7; D might be TRBD1 (6 bases). Germline V CDR1 and CDR2: LNHDA, SQIVND (reference sequence). The CDR3 totals 15 residues. The V and J ends lost 5 bases and 0 bases respectively, with 14 bases between them. CDR3 amino acids: CASSARTDNSYEQYF. CDR3 coding DNA: TGTGCCAGTAGTGCCCGGACAGATAACTCCTACGAGCAGTACTTC.

The chain employs TRBV28 and TRBJ2-3; D perhaps matches TRBD2 (6 bases). This CDR3 has 15 residues. Germline V gene sequence: CDR1 MDHEN, CDR2 SYDVKM. Trimming shortened V by 6 bases and J by 5 bases, and 18 bases separated the two germline ends. Here the CDR3 DNA reads TGTGCCAGCAGGCTAGATTCGGGAGAAAGAGATACGCAGTATTTT. Amino acid sequence: CASRLDSGERDTQYF.

The table lists this clone with a count of one. The rearrangement uses TRBV27 and TRBJ1-1; D might be TRBD1 (5 bases). The CDR3 extends over 17 amino acids. Germline assignment: CDR1 MNHEY and CDR2 SMNVEV (reference sequence). Between the trimmed V and J ends, which lost 7 bases and 2 bases, there was a span of 23 bases. The CDR3 reads CASTNLRALRANTEAFF. For the CDR3, the DNA is TGTGCCAGCACCAACCTCAGAGCCCTCAGGGCCAACACTGAAGCTTTCTTT.

The chain has TRBV7-6 and TRBJ1-1, with D possibly TRBD1 on 6 matching bases. CDR3 size: 17 residues. Trimming cost V 2 bases and J 1 base, with 17 bases left between them. The V gene's germline CDR1 is SGHVS and CDR2 FNYEAQ. CDR3 region: CASSLQKTSTGNTEAFF. The CDR3 DNA reads as TGTGCCAGCAGCTTACAAAAAACCTCGACAGGGAACACTGAAGCTTTCTTT. Full variable domain (rest looked up from reference TRBV7-6 and TRBJ1-1): GAGVSQSPRYKVTKRGQDVALRCDPISGHVSLYWYRQALGQGPEFLTYFNYEAQQDKSGLPNDRFSAERPEGSISTLTIQRTEQRDSAMYRCASSLQKTSTGNTEAFFGQGTRLTVV.

The rearrangement links TRBV2 to TRBJ2-3; a weak D match, TRBD2 (6 bases). Trimming took 3 bases from V and 7 from J, leaving 17 bases between them. Germline lookup yields CDR1 SNHLY and CDR2 FYNNEI. The CDR3 is 15 residues long. The CDR3 DNA reads TGTGCCAGCAGTGAGGGGCGGGGCTCCTTAAATACGCAGTATTTT. Amino acids: CASSEGRGSLNTQYF.